This T cell receptor (beta chain) is drawn from a study of beta chain features in type 1 diabetes. Since all of the isolated RNA was reverse transcribed, expressed TCRB transcripts were what got sequenced. The data were produced by immunoSEQ multiplex PCR, yet TCRdb's version contains in-frame clones alone and is incomplete. The sample shows around 160,000 clones, roughly 9% of them seen only once. About this clone: Its antigen is unknown.

A CD45RO/CCR7/CD25/CD127/CD95/CD27 panel sorted naive, central memory, regulatory and stem cell-like memory CD4+ cells. The V gene lost 5 bases and the J gene lost 6 bases, with 23 bases spanning the gap. Germline loops: CDR1 SEHNR, CDR2 FQNEAQ (reference sequence). CDR3 size: 17 residues. Study-wide points: A moderate, significant TCRB CDR3 shortening appeared in type 1 diabetes across four CD4+ subsets. Lower insertion and higher deletion counts appeared at VDJ junctions in type 1 diabetes patients.

The receptor was derived from a woman aged 25 to 39 with type 1 diabetes. Sequences were obtained from central memory CD4+ T cells from blood. The chain couples TRBV7-9 to TRBJ2-1; a possible D gene is TRBD2 (7 bases). Here the CDR3 DNA reads TGTGCCAGCAGCCGTCTAGGGGGGGTTGGGAAGATCAATGAGCAGTTCTTC. This encodes CASSRLGGVGKINEQFF.